The 23 T cell receptor beta chains given below trace back to one sample, sequenced in a study of T cell responses to AZD1222 COVID-19 vaccine. Produced via immunoSEQ multiplex PCR; TCRdb's table is partial and in-frame only. The sample consists of 170,000 or so clones, roughly 93% of them appearing once. Sample: peripheral blood, taken on day 0 of AZD1222 vaccination. The receptors derive from an adult in good health.

The chain is built from TRBV18 and TRBJ1-2; maybe TRBD1 (6 bases). Germline CDR1 and CDR2: KGHSH and LQKENI. The CDR3 extends over 12 amino acids. The germline V and J ends were trimmed by 2 bases and 12 bases, with 13 bases remaining between them. DNA of the CDR3: TGTGCCAGCTCACCAGTACAGGGAGATCACACCTTC. It specifies CASSPVQGDHTF.

This rearrangement joins TRBV28 to TRBJ2-2; D is unclear. The CDR3 is 12 residues long. The germline V gene encodes CDR1 MDHEN and CDR2 SYDVKM. Trimming shortened V by 3 bases and J by 8 bases, and 7 bases separated the two germline ends. The CDR3 nucleotides read TGTGCCAGCAGTTTTCGTCCTGGGGAGCTGTTTTTT. It translates to CASSFRPGELFF.

CDR3 DNA sequence: TGCGCCAGCAGCCAAGTGGGAATAGGGAATGAAAAACTGTTTTTT. This sequence encodes CASSQVGIGNEKLFF. V usage is TRBV4-1 and J usage is TRBJ1-4; unclear D gene. V lost 1 base, J lost 5 bases, and 11 bases lay in between. Germline CDR1 MGHRA, CDR2 YSYEKL. The length of the CDR3 is 15 residues.

J is TRBJ2-3 and V is TRBV4-2, with 9 bases identical to TRBD2. The V and J ends lost 4 bases and 4 bases, in that order; junction bases with no gene match: 12. CDR3 length equals 17 residues. The germline gives CDR1 LGHNA, CDR2 YNFKEQ. This CDR3 reads CASSRTSGGGAADTQYF. The CDR3 coding sequence is TGTGCCAGCAGCCGAACGTCGGGCGGGGGGGCAGCAGATACGCAGTATTTT.

The chain uses TRBV5-4 and TRBJ2-3; the D gene is possibly TRBD2 (5 bases). The length of the CDR3 is 15 residues. The germline CDR1 and CDR2 sequences are SGHNT and YYREEE (reference sequence). Trimming took off 3 bases at V and 6 bases at J, with 17 bases between the two ends. CDR3 nucleotide sequence: TGTGCCAGCAGCTCGAAGGGCACGGGGATGGATACGCAGTATTTT. It yields the protein CASSSKGTGMDTQYF.

V gene TRBV12-5 combines with J gene TRBJ2-2, with D tentatively TRBD2 (5 bases). This CDR3 region has 13 residues. Deletions cut 8 bases from V and 2 bases from J, with 9 bases between. Germline V gene sequence: CDR1 LGHNT, CDR2 FRNRAP. The CDR3 nucleotides read TGTGCTAGTCAAGGAGGAAACACCGGGGAGCTGTTTTTT. Protein sequence: CASQGGNTGELFF.

The rearrangement joins TRBV7-9 to TRBJ2-1; 8 nucleotides match TRBD2. The trim removed 1 base at V and 4 bases at J, leaving 6 bases unmatched. CDR1 and CDR2 from the germline V gene are SEHNR and FQNEAQ (reference sequence). The CDR3 has 16 amino acids. The CDR3 spells CASSLEAGGPYNEQFF. The CDR3 DNA sequence: TGTGCCAGCAGCTTAGAGGCGGGGGGTCCGTACAATGAGCAGTTCTTC.

J is TRBJ2-5 and V is TRBV12-5, with TRBD1 identical over 7 bases. The V and J ends lost 5 bases and 2 bases, in that order; junction bases with no gene match: 17. The CDR3 length is 18 residues. Germline assignment: CDR1 LGHNT and CDR2 FRNRAP. CDR3 residues: CASGLSHTSTGKQETQYF. The CDR3 DNA follows: TGTGCTAGTGGTCTAAGCCACACTTCGACAGGGAAACAAGAGACCCAGTACTTC. The full variable domain, completed using reference TRBV12-5 and TRBJ2-5, is DARVTQTPRHKVTEMGQEVTMRCQPILGHNTVFWYRQTMMQGLELLAYFRNRAPLDDSGMPKDRFSAEMPDATLATLKIQPSEPRDSAVYFCASGLSHTSTGKQETQYFGPGTRLLVL.

V usage is TRBV7-8 and J usage is TRBJ2-5; no reliable D call. V was trimmed by 2 bases and J by 1 base, leaving 11 bases between them. The V gene's germline CDR1 is SGHVS and CDR2 FQNEAQ. The length of the CDR3 is 15 residues. The CDR3 nucleotides are TGTGCCAGCAGCTTACAGCCGCGAGTCCAAGAGACCCAGTACTTC. This translates into CASSLQPRVQETQYF. The entire variable domain, with the rest obtained from reference TRBV7-8 and TRBJ2-5, is as follows: GAGVSQSPRYKVAKRGQDVALRCDPISGHVSLFWYQQALGQGPEFLTYFQNEAQLDKSGLPSDRFFAERPEGSVSTLKIQRTQQEDSAVYLCASSLQPRVQETQYFGPGTRLLVL.

The J gene is TRBJ1-4, the V gene TRBV7-8; D is ambiguous. Germline V gene sequence: CDR1 SGHVS, CDR2 FQNEAQ. Trimming removed 4 bases from V and 3 bases from J, with 9 bases in between. There are 14 residues in the CDR3. CDR3 DNA sequence: TGTGCCAGCAGCTCCCGTCAGGCTAATGAAAAACTGTTTTTT. This sequence encodes CASSSRQANEKLFF.

The chain couples TRBV11-3 to TRBJ2-7; D remains ambiguous. CDR1 SGHNT and CDR2 YENEEA come from the germline V gene. V lost 2 bases, J lost 3 bases, and 11 bases lay in between. This CDR3 spans 14 amino acids. CDR3 protein: CASSLSNRVYEQYF. For the CDR3, the DNA is TGTGCCAGCAGCTTATCAAACCGGGTCTACGAGCAGTACTTC.

The chain employs TRBV28 and TRBJ1-2, with TRBD1 matching over 7 bases. The germline CDR1 and CDR2 sequences are MDHEN and SYDVKM. V dropped 2 bases and J dropped 8; count of bases not matched to a gene: 2. This CDR3 contains 12 residues. The CDR3 is CASSLPGGGYTF. In DNA form, the CDR3 reads TGTGCCAGCAGTTTACCAGGGGGGGGCTACACCTTC.

The V call is TRBV6-5, the J call TRBJ1-1, with 7 bases fitting TRBD1. Germline CDR1 is MNHEY and CDR2 is SVGAGI. The CDR3 runs to 13 residues. Losses at the gene ends were 5 bases for V and 4 bases for J; bases not matched to a gene: 4. The CDR3 loop reads CASSRGTATEAFF. In DNA form, the CDR3 reads TGTGCCAGCAGTCGGGGGACAGCCACTGAAGCTTTCTTT.

J is TRBJ1-6 and V is TRBV6-5; D is perhaps TRBD1 (6 bases). Trimming removed 7 bases from V and 3 bases from J, with 13 bases in between. Germline-derived CDR1 and CDR2 are MNHEY and SVGAGI. The CDR3 totals 15 residues. This CDR3 reads CASTGQHVYNSPLHF. CDR3 nucleotides: TGTGCCAGCACTGGACAGCACGTCTATAATTCACCCCTCCACTTT.

The chain recombines TRBV7-9 with TRBJ1-3, with 7 bases fitting TRBD1. J lost 2 bases, V lost 3 bases, and 1 base had no gene match. The CDR3 is 14 amino acids. CDR1 and CDR2 (germline): SEHNR, FQNEAQ (reference sequence). CDR3 amino acids: CASSFTGAGNTIYF. The CDR3 DNA reads TGTGCCAGCAGCTTCACAGGGGCTGGAAACACCATATATTTT.

The gene calls are TRBV7-2 and TRBJ1-2; D gene unclear. The CDR3 totals 14 residues. Trimming took 7 bases from V and 1 from J, leaving 13 bases between them. CDR1 and CDR2 (germline): SGHTA, FQGNSA. CDR3 sequence reads: CASKDGVYNYGYTF. CDR3 sequence (DNA): TGTGCCAGCAAAGACGGGGTCTATAACTATGGCTACACCTTC.

V usage is TRBV6-5 and J usage is TRBJ2-7; D gene unclear. The CDR3 has 14 amino acids. The germline gives CDR1 MNHEY, CDR2 SVGAGI. The V gene lost 0 bases and the J gene lost 2 bases, with 8 bases spanning the gap. DNA for the CDR3: TGTGCCAGCAGTTACTCGGTGACACCCTACGAGCAGTACTTC. Amino acid sequence: CASSYSVTPYEQYF.

The J gene is TRBJ1-1, the V gene TRBV7-9; 10 positions agree with TRBD1. Germline trimming cut 1 base from V and 8 bases from J; bases unmatched to any gene: 7. The CDR3 contains 15 residues. Per germline, CDR1 SEHNR and CDR2 FQNEAQ (reference sequence). This chain's CDR3 is CASSLVVTGGPEAFF. The CDR3 DNA is TGTGCCAGCAGCTTAGTCGTGACAGGGGGCCCCGAAGCTTTCTTT.

CDR3 protein: CASSEHRDKTYGYTF. Here the CDR3 DNA reads TGCGCCAGCAGTGAACACCGGGACAAGACCTATGGCTACACCTTC. The rearrangement links TRBV10-1 to TRBJ1-2, with D possibly TRBD1 on 6 matching bases. The germline CDR1 and CDR2 sequences are WNHNN and SYGVQD (reference sequence). The CDR3 runs 15 residues. Trimming took off 3 bases at V and 4 bases at J, with 15 bases between the two ends.

The DNA for the CDR3 is TGCAGCGTTGTGGGTGGGAGCACAGATACGCAGTATTTT. Translation: CSVVGGSTDTQYF. The V and J genes are TRBV29-1 and TRBJ2-3; no reliable D call. The germline V gene encodes CDR1 SQVTM and CDR2 ANQGSEA. V lost 4 bases and J 0 bases, leaving 8 bases between the germline ends. The CDR3 runs 13 residues.

Only a few counts were recorded for this clone. The chain recombines TRBV6-2 or TRBV6-3 with TRBJ1-1; D call uncertain. The CDR3 consists of 13 residues. The V gene's germline CDR1 is MNHEY and CDR2 SVGEGT. Trimming took off 7 bases at V and 1 base at J, with 10 bases between the two ends. CDR3 loop: CASTPVENTEAFF. The CDR3, as DNA: TGTGCCAGCACCCCGGTGGAGAACACTGAAGCTTTCTTT.

The J gene is TRBJ1-6, the V gene TRBV15, with D unresolved. Germline V gene data show CDR1 as LNHNV and CDR2 as YYDKDF (reference sequence). The CDR3 is made up of 13 amino acids. V shed 6 bases and J shed 7 bases, with 10 bases lying between them. Here the CDR3 reads CATSRQENSPLHF. The CDR3 DNA reads TGTGCCACCAGTCGCCAGGAAAATTCACCCCTCCACTTT. The variable domain in full, completed from reference TRBV15 and TRBJ1-6, reads DAMVIQNPRYQVTQFGKPVTLSCSQTLNHNVMYWYQQKSSQAPKLLFHYYDKDFNNEADTPDNFQSRRPNTSFCFLDIRSPGLGDTAMYLCATSRQENSPLHFGNGTRLTVT.

The rearrangement links TRBV18 to TRBJ2-3, with TRBD1 identical over 8 bases. J was trimmed by 1 base and V by 3 bases; bases with no gene match: 6. Per germline, CDR1 KGHSH and CDR2 LQKENI. The CDR3 has 16 residues. The CDR3 here is CASSPLTGVGTDTQYF. The CDR3 nucleotides read TGTGCCAGCTCACCTCTGACAGGGGTAGGCACAGATACGCAGTATTTT.